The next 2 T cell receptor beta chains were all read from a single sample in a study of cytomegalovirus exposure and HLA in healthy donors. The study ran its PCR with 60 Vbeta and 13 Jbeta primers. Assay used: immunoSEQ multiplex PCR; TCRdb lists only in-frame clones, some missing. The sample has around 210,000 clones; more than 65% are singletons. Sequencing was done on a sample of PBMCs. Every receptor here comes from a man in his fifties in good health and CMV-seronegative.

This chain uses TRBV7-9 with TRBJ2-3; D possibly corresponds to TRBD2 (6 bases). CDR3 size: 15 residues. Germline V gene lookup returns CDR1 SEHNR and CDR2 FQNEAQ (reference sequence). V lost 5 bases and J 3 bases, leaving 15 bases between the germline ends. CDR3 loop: CASSPPGSGTDTQYF. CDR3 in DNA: TGTGCCAGCAGCCCGCCCGGGAGCGGGACAGATACGCAGTATTTT.

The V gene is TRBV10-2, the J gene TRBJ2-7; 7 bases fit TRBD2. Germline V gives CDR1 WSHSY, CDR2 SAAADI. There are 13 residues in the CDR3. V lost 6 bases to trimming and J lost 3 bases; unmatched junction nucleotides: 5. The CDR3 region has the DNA TGCGCCAGCAGCCAAGCGGGACGCTACGAGCAGTACTTC. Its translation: CASSQAGRYEQYF.